The clone carrying this TCR beta chain was seen a handful of times. Its antigen is still unknown. The ends lost 5 bases at V and 5 bases at J; junction bases unmatched: 5. Germline V gives CDR1 MNHEY, CDR2 SVGAGI. The CDR3 runs 14 residues. The sample comes from a study of CD8+ T cells in alopecia areata. Study in general: Tofacitinib exposure lasted 6 to 18 months, followed by 6 months off drug.

Collection of lesional scalp punch biopsies and peripheral blood was performed in alopecia areata patients. cDNA prepared by RNA extraction and subsequent reverse transcription served as the template for sequencing. Some clones are missing from TCRdb's copy, which holds only in-frame ones; the method was immunoSEQ multiplex PCR. The sample contains about 12,000 clones, roughly three fifths of which appear only once. Study results and caveats: In lesional scalp, particularly from alopecia totalis/universalis, clonality was higher than in normal scalp. Against the mouse data, patients shared TCRs less clearly, possibly for HLA reasons.

The rearrangement joins TRBV6-5 to TRBJ1-5; the match to TRBD1 covers 8 bases. The TCR was taken from a human donor with alopecia areata. Sequencing was performed on skin. This chain's CDR3 is CASSGDRRYQPQHF. The CDR3, as DNA: TGTGCCAGCAGTGGGGACAGGAGATATCAGCCCCAGCATTTT.